The 29 T cell receptor beta chains below come from one sample, sequenced in a study of identical twins. TCRdb processed the 5' RACE reads anew with MiXCR; each CDR3 protein has one entry. The sample has 200,000 to 250,000 distinct CDR3 sequences; around 6.5% are singletons. These data also formed part of another study, on T cells expressing NK-cell markers.

Sequenced sample: CD8+ T cells sorted from blood. The source of these receptors is a young woman in good health.

This clonotype was found a few times. The chain couples TRBV29-1 to TRBJ1-1; D unclear. This CDR3 is 12 amino acids long. V dropped 7 bases and J dropped 4 bases, with 13 bases sitting between them. The V gene's germline CDR1 is SQVTM and CDR2 ANQGSEA. CDR3 sequence reads: CSACAGPTEAFF. The CDR3, as DNA: TGCAGCGCCTGCGCAGGTCCCACTGAAGCTTTCTTT.

The chain is built from TRBV7-3 and TRBJ2-5; tentatively, D is TRBD1 (7 bases). Trimming stripped 5 bases from V and 3 bases from J, with 13 bases between. The CDR3 extends over 14 amino acids. Germline V gene data show CDR1 as SGHTA and CDR2 as FQGTGA. This CDR3 is CASSPDREEETQYF. In DNA, the CDR3 is TGTGCCAGCAGCCCTGACAGGGAGGAAGAGACCCAGTACTTC.

There are many counts of this clonotype. The chain combines TRBV20-1 with TRBJ2-5, with no clear D. The CDR3 sequence is 11 residues long. Trimming removed 6 bases from V and 4 bases from J, with 9 bases in between. Germline CDR1 and CDR2: DFQATT and SNEGSKA (reference sequence). CDR3 sequence (DNA): TGCAGTGCCCCGCGGCCAGAGACCCAGTACTTC. This gives the protein CSAPRPETQYF.

This clonotype was observed many times. The chain employs TRBV29-1 and TRBJ2-1; TRBD1 is a possible D gene (5 bases). V lost 5 bases to trimming and J lost 8 bases, with 10 bases between them. CDR3 length equals 11 residues. In germline, CDR1 is SQVTM, CDR2 ANQGSEA. CDR3 in amino acids: CSVRQNYEQFF. The CDR3 nucleotides are TGCAGCGTTCGACAGAACTATGAGCAGTTCTTC.

This clonotype occurred a few times. The rearrangement links TRBV12-3 or TRBV12-4 to TRBJ2-1, with D possibly matching TRBD2 (6 bases). The V and J ends lost 0 bases and 8 bases respectively, with 11 bases between them. This CDR3 comprises 14 residues. As DNA, the CDR3 is TGTGCCAGCAGTTTAGCGGGGGGTATGGATGAGCAGTTCTTC. Protein: CASSLAGGMDEQFF.

This clonotype was seen a few times. The chain employs TRBV13 and TRBJ2-7, with D perhaps matching TRBD2 (6 bases). Germline loops: CDR1 PRHDT, CDR2 FYEKMQ (reference sequence). This CDR3 is built from 13 residues. The ends were cut back, 7 bases at V and 4 bases at J, with 14 bases in the middle. Here the CDR3 reads CASTAGRSYEQYF. CDR3 bases: TGTGCCAGCACCGCGGGGAGATCATACGAGCAGTACTTC.

The V and J genes are TRBV7-6 and TRBJ2-4; D remains unclear. Germline V gene data show CDR1 as SGHVS and CDR2 as FNYEAQ. There are 14 residues in the CDR3. Trimming left V 5 bases short and J 3 bases short, with 11 bases between. This chain's CDR3 is CASSPALDKNIQYF. CDR3 sequence (DNA): TGTGCCAGCAGCCCCGCCCTAGACAAAAACATTCAGTACTTC. The complete variable domain, with remaining parts taken from reference TRBV7-6 and TRBJ2-4, reads GAGVSQSPRYKVTKRGQDVALRCDPISGHVSLYWYRQALGQGPEFLTYFNYEAQQDKSGLPNDRFSAERPEGSISTLTIQRTEQRDSAMYRCASSPALDKNIQYFGAGTRLSVL.

There are many counts of this clonotype. The V call is TRBV4-3, the J call TRBJ2-7; D may correspond to TRBD1 or TRBD2 (5 bases each). CDR3 length: 15 amino acids. Trimming shortened V by 0 bases and J by 1 base, and 10 bases separated the two germline ends. CDR1 is LGHNA, CDR2 YSLEER, per germline. The CDR3 sequence is CASSQDTGLSYEQYF. The CDR3 coding sequence is TGCGCCAGCAGCCAAGATACGGGGCTTTCCTACGAGCAGTACTTC.

This clonotype came up a few times. V gene TRBV6-5 combines with J gene TRBJ1-1, with unresolved D. V lost 2 bases and J 0 bases, leaving 10 bases between the germline ends. The CDR3 contains 15 residues. CDR1 is MNHEY and CDR2 is SVGAGI in the germline V gene. The CDR3 protein is CASSYDGNMNTEAFF. In nucleotides, the CDR3 is TGTGCCAGCAGTTACGACGGAAACATGAACACTGAAGCTTTCTTT.

The gene calls are TRBV12-3 or TRBV12-4 and TRBJ2-1, with 10 bases identical to TRBD1. The trim removed 7 bases at V and 7 bases at J, leaving 19 bases unmatched. The CDR3 has 18 amino acids. The CDR3 is CASTQRGQDRGFWNEQFF. DNA of the CDR3: TGTGCCAGCACCCAAAGGGGTCAGGACAGGGGGTTCTGGAATGAGCAGTTCTTC.

The sample holds a few counts of this clonotype. For the CDR3, the DNA is TGCGCCAGCAGCTTGGACGGACAAGGCGAAAAACTGTTTTTT. Encoded protein: CASSLDGQGEKLFF. This sequence joins TRBV5-1 and TRBJ1-4; maybe TRBD1 (5 bases). CDR1 and CDR2 from the germline V gene are SGHRS and YFSETQ. The CDR3 loop spans 14 amino acids. The germline V and J ends were trimmed by 0 bases and 8 bases, with 11 bases remaining between them.

In this sample, this clonotype turned up many times. The chain links TRBV12-3 or TRBV12-4 to TRBJ2-7, with D unclear. Trimming took 8 bases from V and 4 from J, leaving 12 bases between them. The CDR3 sequence is 12 residues long. The CDR3 reads CASGPAGYEQYF. CDR3 nucleotide sequence: TGTGCCAGCGGTCCCGCTGGTTACGAGCAGTACTTC.

This clonotype occurred a few times. The J gene is TRBJ1-1, the V gene TRBV7-8, with D uncertain. Germline loops: CDR1 SGHVS, CDR2 FQNEAQ. The CDR3 extends over 15 amino acids. V lost 4 bases and J lost 1, with 13 bases in between. The CDR3 reads CASSWGGSWNTEAFF. The CDR3 nucleotides read TGTGCCAGCAGCTGGGGAGGCAGTTGGAACACTGAAGCTTTCTTT. Supplemented by reference TRBV7-8 and TRBJ1-1, the full variable domain reads GAGVSQSPRYKVAKRGQDVALRCDPISGHVSLFWYQQALGQGPEFLTYFQNEAQLDKSGLPSDRFFAERPEGSVSTLKIQRTQQEDSAVYLCASSWGGSWNTEAFFGQGTRLTVV.

This chain links TRBV27 with TRBJ1-5, with D possibly being TRBD1 (6 bases). The germline CDR1 and CDR2 sequences are MNHEY and SMNVEV (reference sequence). With 5 bases removed from V and 3 bases from J, the gap between germline ends came to 17 bases. CDR3 length: 16 residues. The CDR3 sequence is CASSPILQGYNQPQHF. The CDR3 DNA reads as TGTGCCAGCAGTCCGATCCTACAGGGCTACAATCAGCCCCAGCATTTT.

The chain has TRBV5-1 and TRBJ2-3; either TRBD1 or TRBD2 may fit D (5 bases each). The CDR3 sequence is 15 residues long. Germline V gene sequence: CDR1 SGHRS, CDR2 YFSETQ. V was shortened by 0 bases and J by 4 bases, with 12 bases between the two germline ends. CDR3 loop: CASSLAEVGPDTQYF. The CDR3 DNA follows: TGCGCCAGCAGCTTGGCGGAGGTGGGGCCAGATACGCAGTATTTT.

The chain combines TRBV7-6 with TRBJ2-6, with a tentative D call TRBD2 (7 bases). Between the trimmed V and J ends, which lost 2 bases and 4 bases, there was a span of 24 bases. In germline, CDR1 is SGHVS, CDR2 FNYEAQ. The CDR3 runs to 20 residues. CDR3 DNA sequence: TGTGCCAGCAGCTTATTTGGTCACGCGGGGGCGCGAGTCGGGGCCAACGTCCTGACTTTC. Protein product: CASSLFGHAGARVGANVLTF.

The genes are TRBV20-1 and TRBJ1-1; maybe TRBD1 (5 bases). This CDR3 is 15 amino acids long. The V end lost 0 bases, the J end lost 1 base, and 12 bases lay between the germline ends. CDR1 is DFQATT, CDR2 SNEGSKA, per germline (reference sequence). CDR3 nucleotide sequence: TGCAGTGCTAGAGATCTCAGGACACCGAACACTGAAGCTTTCTTT. Its protein is CSARDLRTPNTEAFF.

The J gene is TRBJ2-7, the V gene TRBV6-2 or TRBV6-3; 10 positions match TRBD2. CDR1 is MNHEY, CDR2 SVGEGT, per germline. V gave up 5 bases and J gave up 4 bases; unmatched junction bases: 8. The CDR3 covers 15 residues. The CDR3 DNA reads as TGTGCCAGCAGTACGGGGCTAGCGGGGGAGTACGAGCAGTACTTC. Translated: CASSTGLAGEYEQYF.

The rearrangement links TRBV10-3 to TRBJ2-3, with 7 bases matching TRBD1. CDR1 and CDR2 from the germline V gene are ENHRY and SYGVKD. This CDR3 spans 14 amino acids. As DNA, the CDR3 is TGTGCTTCCGAGGGGGCGGTTAACCGGGATACGCAGTATTTT. The encoded protein is CASEGAVNRDTQYF.

The rearrangement links TRBV12-3 or TRBV12-4 to TRBJ2-7, with 10 bases that match TRBD2. The V gene end was trimmed by 5 bases and the J gene end by 3 bases; junction bases not matched to a gene: 4. This CDR3 contains 14 residues. CDR3 in DNA: TGTGCCAGCAGTCCTAGCGGGAGAGGCTACGAGCAGTACTTC. Translating it yields CASSPSGRGYEQYF.

The table lists this clonotype with many counts. The chain is built from TRBV4-3 and TRBJ2-2; D remains ambiguous. This CDR3 region has 15 residues. Trimming took off 1 base at V and 5 bases at J, with 11 bases between the two ends. Germline loops: CDR1 LGHNA, CDR2 YSLEER. CDR3 DNA sequence: TGCGCCAGCAGCCAAGGGACCACCGGGACCGGGGAGCTGTTTTTT. As protein: CASSQGTTGTGELFF.

The chain employs TRBV15 and TRBJ1-5, with D unresolved. Trimming shortened V by 3 bases and J by 7 bases, and 7 bases separated the two germline ends. The CDR3 contains 12 residues. Germline assignment: CDR1 LNHNV and CDR2 YYDKDF (reference sequence). CDR3 residues: CATSSSGQPQHF. In DNA form, the CDR3 reads TGTGCCACCAGCAGCAGTGGCCAGCCCCAGCATTTT.

A few counts support this clonotype. The chain carries TRBV7-3 and TRBJ1-5; 8 bases align to TRBD1. J lost 6 bases, V lost 6 bases, and 7 bases had no gene match. The CDR3 runs 14 residues. Germline CDR1 SGHTA, CDR2 FQGTGA. The CDR3 DNA is TGTGCCAGCAGGCCACAGGGGGTGGGTCAGCCCCAGCATTTT. Translating gives CASRPQGVGQPQHF.

This clonotype was seen ten or more times. This sequence joins TRBV27 and TRBJ2-1; TRBD2 matches at 15 bases. Germline V gene data show CDR1 as MNHEY and CDR2 as SMNVEV (reference sequence). The CDR3 runs to 15 residues. V lost 6 bases, J lost 7 bases, and 4 bases stayed unmatched. The CDR3 DNA reads TGTGCCAGCAGCTTAGGGACTAGCGGGAGGAATGAGCAGTTCTTC. This codes for CASSLGTSGRNEQFF.

The genes are TRBV27 and TRBJ2-1, with TRBD2 matching 8 bases. Losses at the gene ends were 7 bases for V and 12 bases for J; bases not matched to a gene: 5. Germline loops: CDR1 MNHEY, CDR2 SMNVEV (reference sequence). The CDR3 runs 11 residues. CDR3 protein: CASNSGGRQFF. The CDR3 nucleotides are TGTGCCAGCAACTCGGGGGGGCGGCAGTTCTTC.

The chain links TRBV10-2 to TRBJ2-2, with 12 bases aligning to TRBD2. The ends lost 8 bases at V and 7 bases at J; junction bases unmatched: 2. The CDR3 length is 13 residues. CDR1 WSHSY and CDR2 SAAADI come from the germline V gene. In nucleotides, the CDR3 is TGCGCCAGCCTGGGACTAGCGGGCGGGGAGCTGTTTTTT. Amino acids: CASLGLAGGELFF.

This clonotype was seen repeatedly, ten times or more. The chain carries TRBV9 and TRBJ2-5; tentatively, D is TRBD2 (6 bases). The CDR3 has 15 amino acids. The V gene's germline CDR1 is SGDLS and CDR2 YYNGEE. Trimming left V 4 bases short and J 4 bases short, with 17 bases between. The CDR3: CASSPWSDGGETQYF. The CDR3 DNA is TGTGCCAGCAGCCCCTGGTCGGACGGGGGAGAGACCCAGTACTTC.

This clonotype has more than one count but fewer than ten. This CDR3 is CAISGLQWRGQTNTGELFF. CDR3 bases: TGTGCCATCAGTGGCCTACAATGGAGGGGGCAGACGAACACCGGGGAGCTGTTTTTT. The J gene is TRBJ2-2, the V gene TRBV10-3; D is perhaps TRBD1 (7 bases). The CDR3 totals 19 residues. The ends were cut back, 4 bases at V and 0 bases at J, with 21 bases in the middle. Looked up from germline, CDR1 is ENHRY and CDR2 is SYGVKD.

The table lists this clonotype with many counts. V and J are TRBV4-2 and TRBJ2-7; 9 positions agree with TRBD1. CDR1 LGHNA and CDR2 YNFKEQ come from the germline V gene. The CDR3 is 18 residues long. V lost 1 base and J lost 2; bases outside the gene matches: 12. The DNA for the CDR3 is TGTGCCAGCAGCCAAGCCGAAGTCAGGGACAGGGTCCCCTACGAGCAGTACTTC. Its protein product is CASSQAEVRDRVPYEQYF.